The 20 T cell receptor beta chains listed next were all sequenced from one sample in a study of shared clonotypes between healthy human individuals. Sequenced by immunoSEQ multiplex PCR; TCRdb stores in-frame clones only, minus some. Seen here are 1,400,000 or so clones, around 98.5% observed once, and the top ten hold 0.36%. What was sequenced was naive CD4+ T cells sorted from blood. The subset was: CD45RA+ positively selected. These receptors were obtained from a man aged 25 to 45 in good health.

The chain couples TRBV5-1 to TRBJ2-7; 11 positions agree with TRBD2. Trimming removed 5 bases from V and 6 bases from J; junction bases left unmatched: 22. CDR1 is SGHRS, CDR2 YFSETQ, per germline. The CDR3 contains 19 residues. CDR3 loop: CASRRLAGGPSILSGEQYF. The DNA of the CDR3 is TGCGCCAGCAGGCGTTTAGCGGGAGGGCCGTCCATTCTATCTGGCGAGCAGTACTTC.

V is TRBV14 and J is TRBJ2-5, with D possibly being TRBD1 (7 bases). The V gene's germline CDR1 is SGHDN and CDR2 FVKESK. The CDR3 length is 14 residues. The V gene lost 4 bases and the J gene lost 4 bases, with 13 bases spanning the gap. CDR3 protein: CASSPGGGTETQYF. The CDR3 nucleotides are TGTGCCAGCAGCCCTGGAGGGGGCACAGAGACCCAGTACTTC.

The chain joins TRBV11-2 to TRBJ2-2, with TRBD2 as a possible D gene (6 bases). V lost 5 bases and J 7 bases, leaving 11 bases between the germline ends. The length of the CDR3 is 13 residues. The germline gives CDR1 SGHAT, CDR2 FQNNGV. CDR3 nucleotide sequence: TGTGCCAGCAGCCAGAGGGAGGTCGGGGAGCTGTTTTTT. Translating gives CASSQREVGELFF.

The chain couples TRBV11-1 to TRBJ2-4; a possible D gene is TRBD2 (6 bases). The CDR3 contains 17 residues. Germline CDR1 SGHAT, CDR2 FQDESV (reference sequence). Trimming stripped 5 bases from V and 6 bases from J, with 23 bases between. The CDR3 loop is CASSHVGGASQGNIQYF. In DNA form, the CDR3 reads TGTGCCAGCAGCCACGTGGGGGGAGCTAGCCAGGGAAACATTCAGTACTTC.

The rearrangement links TRBV27 to TRBJ1-5, with D unresolved. The CDR3 runs 14 residues. CDR1 MNHEY and CDR2 SMNVEV come from the germline V gene (reference sequence). Trimming removed 3 bases from V and 0 bases from J, with 6 bases in between. CDR3 nucleotide sequence: TGTGCCAGCAGTTTTAGTCATAGCAATCAGCCCCAGCATTTT. Translating gives CASSFSHSNQPQHF.

V and J are TRBV18 and TRBJ2-2, with 12 positions matching TRBD2. This CDR3 region has 17 residues. CDR1 and CDR2 (germline): KGHSH, LQKENI. Unmatched junction bases numbered 10, after V lost 6 bases and J lost 5 bases. In DNA form, the CDR3 reads TGTGCCAGCTCGTATCTTGGACTAGCGGGACGGACCGGGGAGCTGTTTTTT. Translation: CASSYLGLAGRTGELFF.

The gene calls are TRBV19 and TRBJ2-1; D remains unclear. V was shortened by 3 bases and J by 6 bases, with 15 bases between the two germline ends. CDR3 length equals 15 residues. The germline CDR1 and CDR2 sequences are LNHDA and SQIVND (reference sequence). The CDR3 spells CASSMIPGGVNEQFF. The CDR3 DNA follows: TGTGCCAGTAGTATGATCCCCGGTGGGGTCAATGAGCAGTTCTTC.

The chain employs TRBV4-1 and TRBJ2-3; D is uncertain. Trimming left V 0 bases short and J 5 bases short, with 3 bases between. This CDR3 spans 12 amino acids. Germline loops: CDR1 MGHRA, CDR2 YSYEKL. Written as DNA, the CDR3 is TGCGCCAGCAGCCAAGAGCTAGATACGCAGTATTTT. Its translation is CASSQELDTQYF.

This clone was counted only a few times. The rearrangement uses TRBV7-9 and TRBJ2-5; 7 positions match TRBD1. The ends lost 5 bases at V and 3 bases at J; junction bases unmatched: 9. This CDR3 contains 15 residues. The germline CDR1 and CDR2 sequences are SEHNR and FQNEAQ (reference sequence). The CDR3 sequence: CASSPTGYNKETQYF. The CDR3 bases are TGTGCCAGCAGCCCGACAGGGTACAATAAAGAGACCCAGTACTTC.

This sequence joins TRBV27 and TRBJ1-2; D is possibly TRBD1 (6 bases). CDR3 length: 14 residues. Germline V gene data show CDR1 as MNHEY and CDR2 as SMNVEV (reference sequence). The germline V and J ends were trimmed by 6 bases and 4 bases, with 15 bases remaining between them. CDR3 nucleotides: TGTGCCAGCAGCCTGGGACATCCGGCCTATGGCTACACCTTC. Its translation is CASSLGHPAYGYTF.

The chain combines TRBV27 with TRBJ1-2; D not resolved. The V gene's germline CDR1 is MNHEY and CDR2 SMNVEV (reference sequence). This CDR3 has 15 residues. Trimming took 4 bases from V and 4 from J, leaving 16 bases between them. The DNA for the CDR3 is TGTGCCAGCAGTTCCGACGGTCAGTGGGGCTATGGCTACACCTTC. This translates into CASSSDGQWGYGYTF.

This chain links TRBV2 with TRBJ2-1; 10 bases agree with TRBD2. The CDR3 sequence is 15 residues long. Germline CDR1 SNHLY, CDR2 FYNNEI. Trimming removed 7 bases from V and 6 bases from J; junction bases left unmatched: 9. CDR3 DNA sequence: TGTGCCAGCATTAGAAGCGGGAGGGCCCTCAATGAGCAGTTCTTC. Its translation is CASIRSGRALNEQFF. Complete variable domain (other parts from reference TRBV2 and TRBJ2-1): EPEVTQTPSHQVTQMGQEVILRCVPISNHLYFYWYRQILGQKVEFLVSFYNNEISEKSEIFDDQFSVERPDGSNFTLKIRSTKLEDSAMYFCASIRSGRALNEQFFGPGTRLTVL.

The chain employs TRBV11-2 and TRBJ2-3, with 9 bases fitting TRBD2. With 0 bases clipped from V and 10 bases from J, the junction kept 8 bases outside the gene matches. Germline assignment: CDR1 SGHAT and CDR2 FQNNGV. The CDR3 is made up of 15 amino acids. As DNA, the CDR3 is TGTGCCAGCAGCTTAGATGTTTTAGCGGGAGTGGCGCAGTATTTT. This sequence encodes CASSLDVLAGVAQYF.

V is TRBV7-2 and J is TRBJ2-5, with D possibly being TRBD1 or TRBD2 (5 bases each). CDR1 SGHTA and CDR2 FQGNSA come from the germline V gene. The CDR3 consists of 15 residues. Trimming left V 0 bases short and J 1 base short, with 9 bases between. CDR3 DNA sequence: TGTGCCAGCAGCTTAGCGAACGGGGCCCAAGAGACCCAGTACTTC. Translated: CASSLANGAQETQYF. Complete variable domain (other parts from reference TRBV7-2 and TRBJ2-5): GAGVSQSPSNKVTEKGKDVELRCDPISGHTALYWYRQSLGQGLEFLIYFQGNSAPDKSGLPSDRFSAERTGGSVSTLTIQRTQQEDSAVYLCASSLANGAQETQYFGPGTRLLVL.

The chain joins TRBV15 to TRBJ2-3; maybe TRBD2 (5 bases). Per germline, CDR1 LNHNV and CDR2 YYDKDF (reference sequence). Between the trimmed V and J ends, which lost 5 bases and 0 bases, there was a span of 9 bases. The CDR3 loop spans 14 amino acids. The CDR3 sequence: CATSRGSSTDTQYF. In DNA, the CDR3 is TGTGCCACCAGCCGAGGGAGTAGCACAGATACGCAGTATTTT.

The chain recombines TRBV6-6 with TRBJ2-7; D may match TRBD1 or TRBD2 (5 bases each). The germline CDR1 and CDR2 sequences are MNHNY and SVGAGI (reference sequence). V was trimmed by 7 bases and J by 6 bases, leaving 16 bases between them. This CDR3 comprises 13 residues. The CDR3 loop is CASTTTRAGEQYF. For the CDR3, the DNA is TGTGCCAGCACCACCACCAGGGCGGGCGAGCAGTACTTC.

V gene TRBV28 combines with J gene TRBJ2-3; 8 bases fit TRBD2. Germline CDR1 reads MDHEN; CDR2 reads SYDVKM. The CDR3 has 14 amino acids. The junction had 11 bases not matched to a gene; V was cut back by 5 bases and J by 10 bases. CDR3: CASSTPGGPYAQYF. CDR3 DNA sequence: TGTGCCAGCAGTACACCGGGAGGGCCTTATGCGCAGTATTTT.

V gene TRBV29-1 combines with J gene TRBJ2-1; D unresolved. This CDR3 is 14 amino acids long. Per the germline V gene, CDR1 is SQVTM and CDR2 is ANQGSEA. V was shortened by 1 base and J by 2 bases, with 9 bases between the two germline ends. The CDR3 DNA follows: TGCAGCGTTGAAGTCCCCCCCGCCTACAATGAGCAGTTCTTC. Residues: CSVEVPPAYNEQFF.

CDR3 nucleotides: TGCGCCAGCAGTGCAACCGGGACAGGGGTGGCCGAGCAGTACTTC. Translation: CASSATGTGVAEQYF. The chain carries TRBV10-1 and TRBJ2-7; 10 bases map to TRBD1. The V gene end was trimmed by 4 bases and the J gene end by 6 bases; junction bases not matched to a gene: 9. Germline assignment: CDR1 WNHNN and CDR2 SYGVQD (reference sequence). The CDR3 consists of 15 residues.

As regards this clone: Other DNA sequences in the same sample also yield this CDR3. The chain has TRBV6-6 and TRBJ1-5; D is uncertain. V was pared by 2 bases and J by 4 bases, with 3 bases between. From germline, CDR1 is MNHNY and CDR2 SVGAGI (reference sequence). The CDR3 sequence is 12 residues long. The chain's CDR3 is CASSYLNQPQHF. The CDR3 DNA is TGTGCCAGCAGTTACCTGAATCAGCCCCAGCATTTT.